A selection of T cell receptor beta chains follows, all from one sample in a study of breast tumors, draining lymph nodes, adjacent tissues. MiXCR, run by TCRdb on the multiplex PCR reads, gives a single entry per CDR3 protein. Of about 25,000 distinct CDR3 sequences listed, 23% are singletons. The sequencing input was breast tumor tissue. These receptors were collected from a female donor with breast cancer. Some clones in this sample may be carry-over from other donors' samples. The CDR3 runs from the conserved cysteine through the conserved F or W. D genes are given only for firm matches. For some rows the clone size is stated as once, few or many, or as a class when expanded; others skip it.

CDR3: CASSLPGTGDNEQFF
DNA: TGTGCCAGCAGCCTCCCTGGGACAGGGGACAATGAGCAGTTCTTC
V: TRBV5-4
D: TRBD1
size: many
J: TRBJ2-1
length: 15

CDR3: CASSVKRAGQGPGELFF
DNA: TGTGCCAGCAGCGTCAAACGGGCCGGACAGGGCCCCGGGGAGCTGTTTTTT
V: TRBV11-2
D: TRBD1
size: many
J: TRBJ2-2
length: 17

CDR3: CASSLSGLLMVDAQYF
DNA: TGTGCCAGTAGTTTATCGGGACTTCTCATGGTAGATGCGCAGTATTTT
V: TRBV27
D: .
size: .
J: TRBJ2-3
length: 16

CDR3: CASSRERSTTGELFF
DNA: TGTGCCAGCAGTCGAGAGCGGAGCACCACCGGGGAGCTGTTTTTT
V: TRBV7-9
D: .
size: many
J: TRBJ2-2
length: 15

CDR3: CSVPRGLAGNNEQFF
DNA: TGCAGCGTCCCCCGGGGACTAGCGGGAAACAATGAGCAGTTCTTC
V: TRBV29-1
D: TRBD2
size: many
J: TRBJ2-1
length: 15

CDR3: CASSWEGLFIGYTF
DNA: TGTGCCAGCAGTTGGGAGGGACTCTTCATCGGCTACACCTTC
V: TRBV28
D: .
size: few
J: TRBJ1-2
length: 14

CDR3: CATSRGDEQYF
DNA: TGTGCCACCTCTCGGGGAGACGAGCAGTACTTC
V: TRBV24-1
D: .
size: many
J: TRBJ2-7
length: 11

CDR3: CSARPGTDTQYF
DNA: TGCAGTGCTAGGCCCGGGACAGATACGCAGTATTTT
V: TRBV20-1
D: .
size: many
J: TRBJ2-3
length: 12

CDR3: CASKGPLSGNTIYF
DNA: TGTGCCAGCAAAGGTCCCCTCTCTGGAAACACCATATATTTT
V: TRBV28
D: .
size: .
J: TRBJ1-3
length: 14

CDR3: CSALPTNDEQLFGPGTGGSQPQHF
DNA: .
V: TRBV20-1
D: .
size: .
J: TRBJ1-5
length: 24

CDR3: CASSPVQETQYF
DNA: TGTGCCAGCTCACCGGTCCAAGAGACCCAGTACTTC
V: TRBV18
D: .
size: many
J: TRBJ2-5
length: 12

CDR3: CASSTSRAGNEKLFF
DNA: TGTGCCAGCAGCACAAGTAGGGCGGGTAATGAAAAACTGTTTTTT
V: TRBV7-9
D: .
size: many
J: TRBJ1-4
length: 15

CDR3: CASSSQTDTQYF
DNA: TGTGCCAGCAGCTCACAGACAGATACGCAGTATTTT
V: TRBV7-2
D: .
size: .
J: TRBJ2-3
length: 12

CDR3: CATIVPGSNGYTF
DNA: TGTGCCACCATAGTCCCGGGTAGTAATGGCTACACCTTC
V: TRBV28
D: .
size: many
J: TRBJ1-2
length: 13

CDR3: CASSPRGIKNIQYF
DNA: TGTGCCAGCAGCCCCAGGGGGATCAAAAACATTCAGTACTTC
V: TRBV7-2
D: TRBD1
size: .
J: TRBJ2-4
length: 14

CDR3: CASSQGLTLTNEKLFF
DNA: TGCGCCAGCAGCCAAGGATTGACCCTGACGAATGAAAAACTGTTTTTT
V: TRBV4-1
D: .
size: .
J: TRBJ1-4
length: 16

CDR3: CASGQTGDTEAFF
DNA: TGTGCCAGTGGACAAACGGGGGACACTGAAGCTTTCTTT
V: TRBV6-1
D: .
size: few
J: TRBJ1-1
length: 13

CDR3: CASSLTGLGEKLFF
DNA: TGCGCCAGCAGCTTGACAGGGTTGGGTGAAAAACTGTTTTTT
V: TRBV5-1
D: .
size: many
J: TRBJ1-4
length: 14

CDR3: CASRGPGTSFAEQFF
DNA: TGTGCCAGTAGGGGTCCCGGGACTAGTTTCGCTGAGCAGTTCTTC
V: TRBV19
D: TRBD2
size: many
J: TRBJ2-1
length: 15

CDR3: CASKTSRASSMDEQFF
DNA: TGTGCCAGCAAGACGAGTAGGGCCTCTTCCATGGATGAGCAGTTCTTC
V: TRBV27
D: .
size: .
J: TRBJ2-1
length: 16

CDR3: CATSAAGDIQYF
DNA: TGTGCCACCAGTGCCGCGGGGGACATTCAGTACTTC
V: TRBV24-1
D: TRBD2
size: many
J: TRBJ2-4
length: 12

CDR3: CSARPRDSPPYNEQFF
DNA: TGTAGTGCTAGGCCCCGGGACTCCCCCCCCTACAATGAGCAGTTCTTC
V: TRBV20-1
D: .
size: .
J: TRBJ2-1
length: 16

CDR3: CASRTGLAEGNTIYF
DNA: TGCGCCAGCAGAACGGGACTAGCCGAGGGAAACACCATATATTTT
V: TRBV10-2
D: .
size: many
J: TRBJ1-3
length: 15

CDR3: CATSRVRFNNEQFF
DNA: TGTGCCACCAGCAGAGTCCGATTTAACAATGAGCAGTTCTTC
V: TRBV15
D: .
size: many
J: TRBJ2-1
length: 14

CDR3: CASSLAAGRGLNNQPQHF
DNA: TGTGCCAGCAGCTTGGCGGCAGGTCGGGGCTTGAACAATCAGCCCCAGCATTTT
V: TRBV5-6
D: .
size: many
J: TRBJ1-5
length: 18

CDR3: CASSSNRASSGNTIYF
DNA: TGTGCCAGCAGTTCCAACAGGGCCAGCTCTGGAAACACCATATATTTT
V: TRBV6-1
D: .
size: .
J: TRBJ1-3
length: 16

CDR3: CSARDAVRAGGTPTDEQYF
DNA: TGCAGTGCTAGAGATGCAGTCAGAGCGGGAGGTACCCCTACGGACGAGCAGTACTTC
V: TRBV20-1
D: TRBD2
size: .
J: TRBJ2-7
length: 19

CDR3: CASSLDRGRTEAFF
DNA: TGTGCCAGCAGTTTAGACAGGGGGCGAACTGAAGCTTTCTTT
V: TRBV12-3/TRBV12-4
D: TRBD1
size: .
J: TRBJ1-1
length: 14

CDR3: CASSGEGLGEQFF
DNA: TGTGCCAGCAGCGGGGAGGGCCTTGGAGAGCAGTTCTTC
V: TRBV11-3
D: TRBD2
size: many
J: TRBJ2-1
length: 13

CDR3: CSAREAREGGETQYF
DNA: TGCAGTGCTAGAGAGGCCAGGGAAGGAGGCGAGACCCAGTACTTC
V: TRBV20-1
D: .
size: .
J: TRBJ2-5
length: 15

CDR3: CSARAGRDYNEQFF
DNA: TGCAGTGCTAGAGCCGGGAGGGATTACAATGAGCAGTTCTTC
V: TRBV20-1
D: TRBD2
size: many
J: TRBJ2-1
length: 14

CDR3: CATSGGQGGDEQYF
DNA: TGTGCCACCAGCGGGGGACAGGGAGGCGACGAGCAGTACTTC
V: TRBV15
D: TRBD1
size: many
J: TRBJ2-7
length: 14

CDR3: CASSRKGTGNQETQYF
DNA: TGTGCCAGCAGTCGGAAAGGGACAGGGAACCAAGAGACCCAGTACTTC
V: TRBV28
D: TRBD1
size: .
J: TRBJ2-5
length: 16

CDR3: CASSTGGYNQPQHF
DNA: TGTGCCAGCAGTACAGGGGGCTATAATCAGCCCCAGCATTTT
V: TRBV12-3/TRBV12-4
D: TRBD1
size: .
J: TRBJ1-5
length: 14

CDR3: CASSPRHSYGYTF
DNA: TGTGCCAGCAGCCCGCGACACTCCTATGGCTACACCTTC
V: TRBV3-1
D: .
size: .
J: TRBJ1-2
length: 13

CDR3: CASRRGGPDTEAFF
DNA: TGTGCCAGCAGGCGAGGGGGTCCGGACACTGAAGCTTTCTTT
V: TRBV12-3/TRBV12-4
D: .
size: few
J: TRBJ1-1
length: 14

CDR3: CASSLVSLASQTGETQYF
DNA: TGTGCCAGCAGCTTAGTGTCCCTAGCGTCTCAAACCGGGGAGACCCAGTACTTC
V: TRBV7-2
D: .
size: many
J: TRBJ2-5
length: 18

CDR3: CSARDLVGSPDTQYF
DNA: TGCAGTGCTAGAGATTTAGTCGGGAGCCCAGATACGCAGTATTTT
V: TRBV20-1
D: .
size: many
J: TRBJ2-3
length: 15

CDR3: CSARGGLRGGDGYTF
DNA: TGCAGTGCTAGAGGCGGGCTCAGGGGGGGGGATGGCTACACCTTC
V: TRBV20-1
D: TRBD1
size: many
J: TRBJ1-2
length: 15

CDR3: CSAPTGSNQPQHF
DNA: TGCAGTGCCCCGACAGGAAGCAATCAGCCCCAGCATTTT
V: TRBV20-1
D: .
size: .
J: TRBJ1-5
length: 13

CDR3: CASSPGTSGDNEQFF
DNA: TGTGCCAGCAGCCCAGGGACTAGCGGGGACAATGAGCAGTTCTTC
V: TRBV27
D: TRBD2
size: many
J: TRBJ2-1
length: 15

CDR3: CSVAPPGTGFLYGYTF
DNA: TGCAGCGTTGCCCCCCCCGGGACAGGTTTCCTGTATGGCTACACCTTC
V: TRBV29-1
D: TRBD1
size: few
J: TRBJ1-2
length: 16

CDR3: CSAVSGSNDEQFF
DNA: TGCAGTGCTGTAAGCGGGAGTAATGACGAGCAGTTCTTC
V: TRBV20-1
D: TRBD2
size: many
J: TRBJ2-1
length: 13

CDR3: CASTAGGTSGSPLQETQYF
DNA: TGTGCCAGCACCGCCGGAGGAACTAGCGGGAGCCCGCTGCAAGAGACCCAGTACTTC
V: TRBV28
D: TRBD2
size: few
J: TRBJ2-5
length: 19

CDR3: CAWSVFGRPQGAGANVLTF
DNA: TGTGCCTGGAGTGTATTTGGGAGGCCACAGGGGGCTGGGGCCAACGTCCTGACTTTC
V: TRBV30
D: TRBD1
size: many
J: TRBJ2-6
length: 19

CDR3: CSARGDFNQPQHF
DNA: TGCAGTGCTAGAGGTGATTTCAATCAGCCCCAGCATTTT
V: TRBV20-1
D: .
size: many
J: TRBJ1-5
length: 13

CDR3: CASSQEERQVGDSNEQFF
DNA: TGCGCCAGCAGCCAAGAAGAGAGACAGGTGGGGGATTCCAATGAGCAGTTCTTC
V: TRBV4-1
D: .
size: many
J: TRBJ2-1
length: 18